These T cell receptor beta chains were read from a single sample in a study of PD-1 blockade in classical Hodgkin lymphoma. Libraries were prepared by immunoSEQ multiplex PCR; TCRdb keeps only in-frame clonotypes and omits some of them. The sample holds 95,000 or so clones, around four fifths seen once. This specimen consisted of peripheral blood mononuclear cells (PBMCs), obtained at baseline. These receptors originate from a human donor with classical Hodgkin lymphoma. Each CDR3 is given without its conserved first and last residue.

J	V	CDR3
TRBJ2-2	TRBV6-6	ASSFLAGGTGELF
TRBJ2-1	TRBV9	ASSGMSSYNEQF
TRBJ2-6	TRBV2	ASSDGRAGANVLT
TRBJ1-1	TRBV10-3	AISDRGAEAF
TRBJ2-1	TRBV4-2	ASSQVAGNEQF
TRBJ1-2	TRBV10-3	AAQTGTGVGGYT
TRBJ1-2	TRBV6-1	ASRNSGQVYGYT
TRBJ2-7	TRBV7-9	ASSLGDNRYEQY
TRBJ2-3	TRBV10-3	AISDGSPDTQY
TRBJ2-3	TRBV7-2	ASSPDSDTQY
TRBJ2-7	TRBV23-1	ASSRLAGGPLTSYEQY
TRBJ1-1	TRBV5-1	ASSLEPGRVNTEAF
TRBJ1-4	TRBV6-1	ASRDRSRGDEKLF
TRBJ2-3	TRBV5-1	ASSLRQGTDTQY
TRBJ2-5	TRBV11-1	ASSLRGQETQY
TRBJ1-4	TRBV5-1	ASSRGTGVGEKLF
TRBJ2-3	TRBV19	ASSKGPAGDTQY
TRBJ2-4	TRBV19	ASSILPGLFNIQY
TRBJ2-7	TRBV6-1	ASSDLTGGRYEQY
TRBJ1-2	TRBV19	ASSINNYGYT
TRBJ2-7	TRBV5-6	ASSLSLGNAYEQY
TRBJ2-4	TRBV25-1	ASSERQGQIQY
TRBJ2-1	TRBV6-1	ASSGAGVVYNEQF
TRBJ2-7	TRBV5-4	ASSLRIPPYEQY
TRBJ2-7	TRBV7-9	ASSLTTRTGDYEQY
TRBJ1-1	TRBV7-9	ASSSQTGVNAF
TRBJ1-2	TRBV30	AWRGGTTGYT
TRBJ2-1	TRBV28	ASSSLQTYNEQF
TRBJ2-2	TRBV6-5	ASAGGLTGELF
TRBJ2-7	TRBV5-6	ASSQRLGALREQY
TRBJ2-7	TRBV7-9	ASTSQGGGYYEQY
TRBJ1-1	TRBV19	ASSIRERRRNTEAF
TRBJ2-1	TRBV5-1	ASSLRTSGYNEQF
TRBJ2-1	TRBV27	ASSLELAGVHEQF
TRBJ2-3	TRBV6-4	ASSVGTSHDTQY
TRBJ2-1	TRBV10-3	AIGAGVGNEQF
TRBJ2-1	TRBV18	ASSEGWDYNEQF
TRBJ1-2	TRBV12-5	ASGPGDTRYGYT
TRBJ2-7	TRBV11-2	ASSSAGGPPPYEQY
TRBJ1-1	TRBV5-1	ASSFSFRGTGRVRTEAF
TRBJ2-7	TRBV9	ASSRDRGTYEQY